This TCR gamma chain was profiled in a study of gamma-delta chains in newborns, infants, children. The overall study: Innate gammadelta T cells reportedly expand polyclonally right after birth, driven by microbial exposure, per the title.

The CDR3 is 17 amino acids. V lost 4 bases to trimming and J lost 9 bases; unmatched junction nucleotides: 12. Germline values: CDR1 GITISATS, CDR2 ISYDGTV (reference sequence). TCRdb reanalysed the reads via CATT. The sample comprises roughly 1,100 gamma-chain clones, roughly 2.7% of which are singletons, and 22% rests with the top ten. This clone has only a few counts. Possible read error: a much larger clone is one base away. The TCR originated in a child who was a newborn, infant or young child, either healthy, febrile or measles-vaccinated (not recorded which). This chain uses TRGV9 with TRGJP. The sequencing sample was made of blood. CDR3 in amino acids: CALWEQGLGLGKKIKVF. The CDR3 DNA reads TGTGCCTTGTGGGAACAAGGACTGGGGTTGGGCAAAAAAATCAAGGTATTT.